One and the same sample provided the 22 T cell receptor beta chains below, sequenced in a study of blood T cell repertoires in COVID-19. Method: immunoSEQ multiplex PCR; TCRdb's copy keeps in-frame clones and lacks some. The sample has approximately 110,000 clones, approximately 74% seen once. The sample comprised peripheral blood. These receptor sequences come from a man of 80 years or more with COVID-19, enrolled during active disease.

The CDR3 spells CASSTGIIGNQPQHF. The CDR3 coding sequence is TGTGCCAGCAGTACAGGGATTATTGGCAATCAGCCCCAGCATTTT. V and J are TRBV6-5 and TRBJ1-5; TRBD1 is a possible D gene (6 bases). This CDR3 is 15 amino acids long. Trimming removed 5 bases at V and 2 bases at J, with 13 bases between. From germline, CDR1 is MNHEY and CDR2 SVGAGI.

This clone was counted a few times. The rearrangement links TRBV30 to TRBJ2-5; the D gene is possibly TRBD1 (6 bases). The CDR3 has 14 amino acids. V lost 3 bases and J 2 bases, leaving 13 bases between the germline ends. Germline V gives CDR1 GTSNPN, CDR2 SVGIG (reference sequence). The DNA for the CDR3 is TGTGCCTGGAGGACTAAGGGGGTACAAGAGACCCAGTACTTC. Protein: CAWRTKGVQETQYF.

V usage is TRBV19 and J usage is TRBJ2-7; 10 bases line up with TRBD1. The CDR3 contains 15 residues. J was trimmed by 3 bases and V by 4 bases; bases with no gene match: 6. Germline V lookup: CDR1 LNHDA, CDR2 SQIVND (reference sequence). The CDR3 here is CASSTTWTGGYEQYF. In nucleotides, the CDR3 is TGTGCCAGTAGTACCACGTGGACAGGGGGCTACGAGCAGTACTTC.

This clone was counted many times. CDR3 sequence (DNA): TGTGCCAGCAGTCGGACTAGCGGAGCCTACGAGCAGTACTTC. Protein product: CASSRTSGAYEQYF. V and J are TRBV6-5 and TRBJ2-7, with TRBD2 matching over 10 bases. V lost 5 bases to trimming and J lost 2 bases; unmatched junction nucleotides: 3. CDR1 is MNHEY and CDR2 is SVGAGI in the germline V gene. CDR3 size: 14 residues.

The V gene is TRBV6-6, the J gene TRBJ2-3; D uncertain. The germline V and J ends were trimmed by 7 bases and 1 base, with 9 bases remaining between them. Germline lookup yields CDR1 MNHNY and CDR2 SVGAGI (reference sequence). CDR3 length: 13 amino acids. The CDR3 here is CASNLAGTDTQYF. The CDR3, as DNA: TGTGCCAGCAACCTGGCGGGCACAGATACGCAGTATTTT.

CDR3 sequence reads: CAISGRAQETQYF. The CDR3 coding sequence is TGTGCCATCAGTGGTAGAGCGCAAGAGACCCAGTACTTC. The V call is TRBV10-3, the J call TRBJ2-5; no firm D call. The V gene lost 4 bases and the J gene lost 2 bases, with 8 bases spanning the gap. The length of the CDR3 is 13 residues. CDR1 and CDR2 from the germline V gene are ENHRY and SYGVKD.

The V gene is TRBV11-2, the J gene TRBJ2-5; maybe TRBD2 (7 bases). Trimming cost V 7 bases and J 5 bases, with 20 bases left between them. Germline V lookup: CDR1 SGHAT, CDR2 FQNNGV. The CDR3 runs to 15 residues. The CDR3 DNA reads as TGTGCCAGCAAGGAGGGGGAGGGCTTTCGTGAGACCCAGTACTTC. Amino acids: CASKEGEGFRETQYF. Looking up the rest from reference TRBV11-2 and TRBJ2-5 gives the full variable domain: EAGVAQSPRYKIIEKRQSVAFWCNPISGHATLYWYQQILGQGPKLLIQFQNNGVVDDSQLPKDRFSAERLKGVDSTLKIQPAKLEDSAVYLCASKEGEGFRETQYFGPGTRLLVL.

This sequence joins TRBV3-1 (or the pseudogene TRBV3-2) and TRBJ2-1, with TRBD2 identical over 8 bases. J lost 4 bases, V lost 0 bases, and 5 bases had no gene match. Germline-derived CDR1 and CDR2 are LGHDT and YNNKEL (reference sequence). The CDR3 is made up of 16 amino acids. DNA for the CDR3: TGTGCCAGCAGCCAAGACCTGATAGCGGGGTACAATGAGCAGTTCTTC. This sequence encodes CASSQDLIAGYNEQFF.

V and J are TRBV5-1 and TRBJ1-4; 8 nucleotides match TRBD1. This CDR3 contains 14 residues. CDR1 is SGHRS and CDR2 is YFSETQ in the germline V gene. V gave up 4 bases and J gave up 6 bases; unmatched junction bases: 5. The CDR3 loop reads CASSPTGAYEKLFF. As DNA, the CDR3 is TGCGCCAGCAGCCCGACAGGGGCCTATGAAAAACTGTTTTTT. Full variable domain (missing parts from reference TRBV5-1 and TRBJ1-4): KAGVTQTPRYLIKTRGQQVTLSCSPISGHRSVSWYQQTPGQGLQFLFEYFSETQRNKGNFPGRFSGRQFSNSRSEMNVSTLELGDSALYLCASSPTGAYEKLFFGSGTQLSVL.

The V call is TRBV6-5, the J call TRBJ2-7; 9 positions match TRBD1. The CDR3 is 14 amino acids. CDR1 is MNHEY and CDR2 is SVGAGI in the germline V gene. J lost 2 bases, V lost 10 bases, and 9 bases had no gene match. The CDR3 here is CATWDREGTYEQYF. The CDR3 bases are TGTGCCACCTGGGACAGGGAAGGGACCTACGAGCAGTACTTC.

This chain uses TRBV10-3 with TRBJ2-1; 13 bases map to TRBD2. V trimming: 4 bases; J trimming: 8 bases; junction bases outside the gene matches: 2. CDR3 size: 14 residues. CDR1 and CDR2 (germline): ENHRY, SYGVKD. The CDR3 is CAISGTSGSHEQFF. For the CDR3, the DNA is TGTGCCATCAGTGGGACTAGCGGGAGTCATGAGCAGTTCTTC.

CDR3 coding DNA: TGTGCCAGCAGCGTAGTAGGTGTGGCGGGGCCCTACGAGCAGTACTTC. This gives the protein CASSVVGVAGPYEQYF. The V call is TRBV9, the J call TRBJ2-7, with TRBD2 as a possible D gene (6 bases). V gave up 0 bases and J gave up 2 bases, with 15 bases separating them. The germline V gene has CDR1 SGDLS and CDR2 YYNGEE. The CDR3 has 16 amino acids.

This clone was counted a few times. J is TRBJ2-1 and V is TRBV25-1; no clear D gene. Between the trimmed V and J ends, which lost 6 bases and 2 bases, there was a span of 5 bases. Germline values: CDR1 MGHDK, CDR2 SYGVNS. This CDR3 region has 12 residues. This CDR3 is CASSLTYNEQFF. The CDR3, as DNA: TGTGCCAGCAGCCTAACCTACAATGAGCAGTTCTTC.

Written as DNA, the CDR3 is TGTGCCAGCAGTTTCTGGCCCGACTATGGCTACACCTTC. Translation: CASSFWPDYGYTF. The chain joins TRBV27 to TRBJ1-2; D uncertain. In germline, CDR1 is MNHEY, CDR2 SMNVEV (reference sequence). V was pared by 3 bases and J by 3 bases, with 8 bases between. The CDR3 length is 13 residues.

The chain recombines TRBV4-1 with TRBJ2-4; possibly TRBD1 for D (5 bases). CDR1 and CDR2 from the germline V gene are MGHRA and YSYEKL. Deletions cut 1 base from V and 0 bases from J, with 10 bases between. This CDR3 is built from 16 residues. The CDR3 sequence: CASSQVPGLAKNIQYF. The CDR3, as DNA: TGCGCCAGCAGCCAAGTTCCAGGGCTAGCCAAAAACATTCAGTACTTC.

The chain couples TRBV6-5 to TRBJ1-1; 8 bases agree with TRBD1. The CDR3 sequence is 16 residues long. J lost 5 bases, V lost 0 bases, and 8 bases had no gene match. CDR1 is MNHEY, CDR2 SVGAGI, per germline. Written as DNA, the CDR3 is TGTGCCAGCAGTTACTCGGCAGGGGGCCTTGGAACTGAAGCTTTCTTT. Its translation is CASSYSAGGLGTEAFF.

This clone turned up a few times. This rearrangement joins TRBV5-1 to TRBJ1-6; D is uncertain. The germline gives CDR1 SGHRS, CDR2 YFSETQ. V was cut by 0 bases and J by 0 bases, with 16 bases left in between. There are 19 residues in the CDR3. The CDR3 is CASSLGIAYQSSYNSPLHF. CDR3 DNA sequence: TGCGCCAGCAGCTTGGGGATAGCATACCAAAGCTCCTATAATTCACCCCTCCACTTT.

The V and J genes are TRBV5-1 and TRBJ2-6, with D maybe TRBD1 (6 bases). V lost 2 bases and J lost 6, with 12 bases in between. The CDR3 consists of 15 residues. Germline lookup yields CDR1 SGHRS and CDR2 YFSETQ. The CDR3 nucleotides read TGCGCCAGCAGCTTACAGGGCGCTTTGGCCAACGTCCTGACTTTC. Amino acid sequence: CASSLQGALANVLTF.

This chain joins TRBV27 and TRBJ1-1; unclear D gene. Trimming removed 2 bases from V and 0 bases from J, with 7 bases in between. The CDR3 extends over 14 amino acids. Germline V CDR1 and CDR2: MNHEY, SMNVEV (reference sequence). The DNA of the CDR3 is TGTGCCAGCAGTTTACAGAATATGAACACTGAAGCTTTCTTT. This gives the protein CASSLQNMNTEAFF.

The V and J genes are TRBV7-2 and TRBJ1-4, with a tentative D call TRBD1 (5 bases). The CDR3 totals 14 residues. Per germline, CDR1 SGHTA and CDR2 FQGNSA. The germline V and J ends were trimmed by 8 bases and 8 bases, with 18 bases remaining between them. CDR3 amino acids: CASRTGGEREKLFF. Here the CDR3 DNA reads TGTGCCAGCCGCACTGGGGGGGAAAGGGAAAAACTGTTTTTT.

The chain couples TRBV27 to TRBJ2-3, with TRBD2 matching over 8 bases. This CDR3 region has 17 residues. Germline loops: CDR1 MNHEY, CDR2 SMNVEV (reference sequence). V lost 7 bases to trimming and J lost 5 bases; unmatched junction nucleotides: 17. The CDR3 DNA reads as TGTGCCAGCACCCCGTTTCCGGGAGGGGGGTTTGGAGATACGCAGTATTTT. Translating gives CASTPFPGGGFGDTQYF.

This clone was seen once. This chain links TRBV7-8 with TRBJ1-2; D ambiguous. Germline assignment: CDR1 SGHVS and CDR2 FQNEAQ. V was trimmed by 8 bases and J by 2 bases, leaving 12 bases between them. The CDR3 runs 13 residues. CDR3 sequence: CASATGSNYGYTF. In nucleotides, the CDR3 is TGTGCCAGCGCGACCGGGTCCAACTATGGCTACACCTTC.